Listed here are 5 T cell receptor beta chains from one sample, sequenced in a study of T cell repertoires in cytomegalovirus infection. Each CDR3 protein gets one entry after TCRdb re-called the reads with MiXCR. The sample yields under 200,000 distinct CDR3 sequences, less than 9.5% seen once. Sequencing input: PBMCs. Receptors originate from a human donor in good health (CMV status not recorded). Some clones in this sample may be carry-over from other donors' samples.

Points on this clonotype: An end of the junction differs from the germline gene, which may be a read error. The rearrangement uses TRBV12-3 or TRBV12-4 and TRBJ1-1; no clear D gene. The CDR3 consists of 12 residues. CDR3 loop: CASSSLESVSIF. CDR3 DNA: TGTGCCAGCAGTTCCTTAGAATCTGTCTCGATCTTT.

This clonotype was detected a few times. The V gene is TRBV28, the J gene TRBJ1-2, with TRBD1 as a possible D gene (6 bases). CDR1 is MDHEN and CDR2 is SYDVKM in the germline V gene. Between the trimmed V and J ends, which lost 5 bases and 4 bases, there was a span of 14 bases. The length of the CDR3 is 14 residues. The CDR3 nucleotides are TGTGCCAGCAGTCCAGGGGACGGAGCCTATGGCTACACCTTC. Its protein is CASSPGDGAYGYTF.

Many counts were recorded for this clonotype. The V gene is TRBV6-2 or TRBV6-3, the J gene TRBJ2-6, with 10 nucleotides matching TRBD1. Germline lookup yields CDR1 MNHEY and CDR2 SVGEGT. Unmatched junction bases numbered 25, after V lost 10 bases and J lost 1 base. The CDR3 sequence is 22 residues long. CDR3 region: CATFPNRHQRTGGSSGANVLTF. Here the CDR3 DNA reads TGTGCCACCTTCCCGAACCGCCATCAGAGGACAGGGGGTAGTTCTGGGGCCAACGTCCTGACTTTC.

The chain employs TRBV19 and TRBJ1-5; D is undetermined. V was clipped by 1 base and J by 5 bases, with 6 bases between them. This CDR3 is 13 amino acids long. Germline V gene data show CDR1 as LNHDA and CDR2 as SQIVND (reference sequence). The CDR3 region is CASSIVIDQPQHF. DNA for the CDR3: TGTGCCAGTAGTATAGTAATAGATCAGCCCCAGCATTTT.

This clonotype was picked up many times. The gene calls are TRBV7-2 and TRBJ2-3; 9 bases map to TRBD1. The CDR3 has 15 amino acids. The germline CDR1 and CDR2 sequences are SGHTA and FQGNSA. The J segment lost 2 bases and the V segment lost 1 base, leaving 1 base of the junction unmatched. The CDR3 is CASSLGDRDTDTQYF. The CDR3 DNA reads TGTGCCAGCAGCTTAGGGGACAGGGACACAGATACGCAGTATTTT. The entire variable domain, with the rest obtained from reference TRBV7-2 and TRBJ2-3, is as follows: GAGVSQSPSNKVTEKGKDVELRCDPISGHTALYWYRQSLGQGLEFLIYFQGNSAPDKSGLPSDRFSAERTGGSVSTLTIQRTQQEDSAVYLCASSLGDRDTDTQYFGPGTRLTVL.